This T cell receptor (beta chain) was recorded in a study of patients and donors after allogeneic stem cell transplantation. MiXCR, run by TCRdb on the RT-PCR reads, gives a single entry per CDR3 protein. The sample holds roughly 40,000 distinct CDR3 sequences, more than 30% seen once. Germline V CDR1 and CDR2: DFQATT, SNEGSKA (reference sequence). The CDR3 consists of 15 residues. V was trimmed by 2 bases and J by 1 base, leaving 11 bases between them. The chain has TRBV20-1 and TRBJ2-2; D not resolved. The clonotype comes from a human donor who was either an allogeneic HSCT recipient or a stem cell or donor lymphocyte infusion donor (not recorded which). It is not recorded whose cells these are; they may come from a transplant donor. The sequencing input was blood, either unsorted or a sorted T cell fraction (not recorded which). This chain's CDR3 is CSARLRTENTGELFF. The CDR3 DNA reads TGCAGTGCTAGACTGCGGACGGAGAACACCGGGGAGCTGTTTTTT.